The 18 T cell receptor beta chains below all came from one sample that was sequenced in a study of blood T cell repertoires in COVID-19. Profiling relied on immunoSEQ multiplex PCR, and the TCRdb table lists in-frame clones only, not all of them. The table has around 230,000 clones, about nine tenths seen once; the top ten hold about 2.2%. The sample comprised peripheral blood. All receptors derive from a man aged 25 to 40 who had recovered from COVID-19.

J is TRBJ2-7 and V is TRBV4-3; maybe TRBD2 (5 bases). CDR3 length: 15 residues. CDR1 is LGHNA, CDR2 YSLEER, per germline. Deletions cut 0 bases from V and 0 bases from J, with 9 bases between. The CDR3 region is CASSQERGSSYEQYF. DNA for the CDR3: TGCGCCAGCAGCCAAGAGAGAGGGAGCTCCTACGAGCAGTACTTC.

CDR3 sequence (DNA): TGTGCCAGCAGCCAGGGACACCCGCTCCTCGGAAACACCATATATTTT. Its translation: CASSQGHPLLGNTIYF. The chain employs TRBV7-2 and TRBJ1-3; possible D gene TRBD1, 6 bases. Germline V gene sequence: CDR1 SGHTA, CDR2 FQGNSA. The CDR3 sequence is 16 residues long. V was shortened by 5 bases and J by 4 bases, with 18 bases between the two germline ends.

This CDR3 is CASSYSGREEKLFF. In DNA, the CDR3 is TGTGCCAGCAGTTACTCGGGGCGCGAGGAAAAACTGTTTTTT. V and J are TRBV6-5 and TRBJ1-4; possibly TRBD1 for D (5 bases). CDR3 size: 14 residues. Per germline, CDR1 MNHEY and CDR2 SVGAGI. V shed 0 bases and J shed 8 bases, with 10 bases lying between them.

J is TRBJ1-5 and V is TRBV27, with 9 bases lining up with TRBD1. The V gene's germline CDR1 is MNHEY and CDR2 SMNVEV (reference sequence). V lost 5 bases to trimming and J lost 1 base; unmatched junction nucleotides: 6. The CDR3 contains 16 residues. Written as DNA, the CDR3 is TGTGCCAGCAGTCCAAGACAGGGGGGGAGCAATCAGCCCCAGCATTTT. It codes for CASSPRQGGSNQPQHF.

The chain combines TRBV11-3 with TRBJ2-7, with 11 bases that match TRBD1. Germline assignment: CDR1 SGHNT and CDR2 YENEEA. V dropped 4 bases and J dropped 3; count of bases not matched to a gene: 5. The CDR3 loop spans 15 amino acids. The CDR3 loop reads CASSSPGQGVYEQYF. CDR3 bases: TGTGCCAGCAGCTCACCGGGACAGGGGGTCTACGAGCAGTACTTC.

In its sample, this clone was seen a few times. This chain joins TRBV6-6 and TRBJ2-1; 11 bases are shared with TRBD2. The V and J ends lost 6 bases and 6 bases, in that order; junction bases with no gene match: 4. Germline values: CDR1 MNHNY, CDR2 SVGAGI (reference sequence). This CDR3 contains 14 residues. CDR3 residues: CASRSSGGSNEQFF. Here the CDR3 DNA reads TGTGCCAGCAGATCTAGCGGGGGGTCCAATGAGCAGTTCTTC.

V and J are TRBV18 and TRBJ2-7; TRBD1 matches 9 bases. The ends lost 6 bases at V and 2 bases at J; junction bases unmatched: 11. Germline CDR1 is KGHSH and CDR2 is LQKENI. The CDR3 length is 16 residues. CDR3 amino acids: CASSGRSWDRAYEQYF. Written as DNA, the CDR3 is TGTGCCAGCTCGGGTCGATCGTGGGACAGGGCCTACGAGCAGTACTTC.

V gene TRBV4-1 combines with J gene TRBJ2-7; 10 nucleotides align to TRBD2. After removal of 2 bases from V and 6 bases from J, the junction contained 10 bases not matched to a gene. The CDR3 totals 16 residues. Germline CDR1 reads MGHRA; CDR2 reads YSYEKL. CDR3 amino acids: CASSQLRSGGAFEQYF. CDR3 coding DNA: TGCGCCAGCAGCCAACTAAGAAGCGGGGGGGCTTTCGAGCAGTACTTC.

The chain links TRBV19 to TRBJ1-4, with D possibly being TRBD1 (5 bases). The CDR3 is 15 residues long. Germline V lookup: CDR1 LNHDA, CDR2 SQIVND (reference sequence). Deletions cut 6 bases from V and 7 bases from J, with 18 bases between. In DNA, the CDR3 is TGTGCCAGTAGAGACGGACGGGGGGTGGGTGAAAAACTGTTTTTT. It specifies CASRDGRGVGEKLFF. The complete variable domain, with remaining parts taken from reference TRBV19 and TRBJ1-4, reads DGGITQSPKYLFRKEGQNVTLSCEQNLNHDAMYWYRQDPGQGLRLIYYSQIVNDFQKGDIAEGYSVSREKKESFPLTVTSAQKNPTAFYLCASRDGRGVGEKLFFGSGTQLSVL.

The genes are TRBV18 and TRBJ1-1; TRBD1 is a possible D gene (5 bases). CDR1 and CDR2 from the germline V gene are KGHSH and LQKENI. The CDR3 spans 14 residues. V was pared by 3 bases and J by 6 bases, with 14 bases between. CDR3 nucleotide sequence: TGTGCCAGCTCACCCTTCGCGGGGGTCTCTGAAGCTTTCTTT. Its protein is CASSPFAGVSEAFF.

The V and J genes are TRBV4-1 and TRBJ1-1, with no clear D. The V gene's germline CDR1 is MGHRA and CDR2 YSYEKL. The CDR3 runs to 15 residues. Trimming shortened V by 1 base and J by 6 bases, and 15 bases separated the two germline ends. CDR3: CASSQVEGKVAEAFF. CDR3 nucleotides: TGCGCCAGCAGCCAAGTAGAGGGAAAGGTCGCTGAAGCTTTCTTT.

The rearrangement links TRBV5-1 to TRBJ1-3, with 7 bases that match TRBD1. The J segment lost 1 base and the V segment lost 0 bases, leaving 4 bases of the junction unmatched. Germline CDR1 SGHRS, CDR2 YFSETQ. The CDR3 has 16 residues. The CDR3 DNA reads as TGCGCCAGCAGCTTGGGACAGGGCTTTTCTGGAAACACCATATATTTT. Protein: CASSLGQGFSGNTIYF.

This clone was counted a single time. In DNA form, the CDR3 reads TGTGCCAGCAGCTCCCCCCCGGGACAGGGGTTCGTCAGTGAAAAACTGTTTTTT. It is translated as CASSSPPGQGFVSEKLFF. The V and J genes are TRBV7-9 and TRBJ1-4; 10 nucleotides agree with TRBD1. Germline CDR1 SEHNR, CDR2 FQNEAQ (reference sequence). The CDR3 has 18 residues. V gave up 4 bases and J gave up 7 bases; unmatched junction bases: 15.

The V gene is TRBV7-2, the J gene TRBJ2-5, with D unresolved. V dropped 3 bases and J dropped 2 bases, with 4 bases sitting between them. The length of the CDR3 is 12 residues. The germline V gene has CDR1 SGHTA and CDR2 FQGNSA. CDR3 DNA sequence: TGTGCCAGCAGCTTCGGTCAAGAGACCCAGTACTTC. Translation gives CASSFGQETQYF.

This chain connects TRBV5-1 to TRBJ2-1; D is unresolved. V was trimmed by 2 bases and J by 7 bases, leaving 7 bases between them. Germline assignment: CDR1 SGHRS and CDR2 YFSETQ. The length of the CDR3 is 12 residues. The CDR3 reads CASSFQINEQFF. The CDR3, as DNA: TGCGCCAGCAGCTTCCAAATTAATGAGCAGTTCTTC.

CDR3 amino acids: CASSLVGGELFEKLFF. The CDR3, as DNA: TGTGCCAGCAGCTTAGTTGGGGGGGAACTATTTGAAAAACTGTTTTTT. The chain links TRBV7-2 to TRBJ1-4; TRBD1 is a possible D gene (5 bases). Trimming removed 1 base from V and 7 bases from J, with 16 bases in between. CDR3 length: 16 amino acids. Germline CDR1 SGHTA, CDR2 FQGNSA.

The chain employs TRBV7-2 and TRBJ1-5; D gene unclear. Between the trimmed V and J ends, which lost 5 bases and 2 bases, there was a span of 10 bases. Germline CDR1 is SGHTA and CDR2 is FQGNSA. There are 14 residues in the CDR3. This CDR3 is CASSLDIGNQPQHF. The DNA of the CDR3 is TGTGCCAGCAGCCTCGACATTGGCAATCAGCCCCAGCATTTT.

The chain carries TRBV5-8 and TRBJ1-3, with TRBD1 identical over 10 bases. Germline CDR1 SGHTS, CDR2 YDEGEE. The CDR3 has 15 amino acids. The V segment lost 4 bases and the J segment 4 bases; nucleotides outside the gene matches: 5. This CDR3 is CASSPGTGEGNTIYF. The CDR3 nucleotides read TGTGCCAGCAGCCCCGGGACAGGGGAGGGAAACACCATATATTTT.